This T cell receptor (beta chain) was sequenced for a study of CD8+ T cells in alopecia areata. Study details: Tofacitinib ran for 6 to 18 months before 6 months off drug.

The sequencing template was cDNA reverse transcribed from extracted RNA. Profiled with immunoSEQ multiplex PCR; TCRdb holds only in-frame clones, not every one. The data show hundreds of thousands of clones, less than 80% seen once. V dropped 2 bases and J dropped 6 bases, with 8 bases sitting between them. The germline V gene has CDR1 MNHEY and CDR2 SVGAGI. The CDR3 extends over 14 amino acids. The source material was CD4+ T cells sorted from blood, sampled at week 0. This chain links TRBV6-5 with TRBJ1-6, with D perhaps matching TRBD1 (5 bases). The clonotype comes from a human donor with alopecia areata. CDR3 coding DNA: TGTGCCAGCAGTTACCAGGGAATTAATTCACCCCTCCACTTT. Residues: CASSYQGINSPLHF.